The 25 T cell receptor beta chains below come from one sample, sequenced in a study of T cell changes during pregnancy in multiple sclerosis. Assay: immunoSEQ multiplex PCR; the TCRdb copy retains only in-frame clones and omits some. The sample has under 70,000 clones; approximately 94% are singletons. The sequenced sample was CD8+ T cells from peripheral blood mononuclear cells, obtained after pregnancy. Receptors were obtained from a female donor with multiple sclerosis, enrolled in a pregnancy study.

This chain joins TRBV13 and TRBJ2-7; 8 nucleotides align to TRBD2. The junction had 7 bases not matched to a gene; V was cut back by 3 bases and J by 3 bases. The CDR3 sequence is 15 residues long. Germline lookup yields CDR1 PRHDT and CDR2 FYEKMQ (reference sequence). The CDR3 DNA is TGTGCCAGCAGCTTTAGCTTGCGGGAGGTCTACGAGCAGTACTTC. This encodes CASSFSLREVYEQYF.

The sample holds one count of this clone. The chain is built from TRBV27 and TRBJ2-1; D not certain. The germline V gene has CDR1 MNHEY and CDR2 SMNVEV (reference sequence). The CDR3 is made up of 11 amino acids. Trimming pared 6 bases from V and 8 bases from J, leaving 8 bases between. CDR3 region: CASRLSHEQFF. In DNA form, the CDR3 reads TGTGCCAGCAGACTTTCCCATGAGCAGTTCTTC.

The chain uses TRBV10-3 and TRBJ2-5; 7 bases are shared with TRBD2. The CDR3 loop spans 14 amino acids. Germline V gene data show CDR1 as ENHRY and CDR2 as SYGVKD. V lost 0 bases, J lost 9 bases, and 7 bases stayed unmatched. CDR3 DNA: TGTGCCATCAGTGAGTCGAGGGACTACCTCTCCCAGTACTTC. Translation gives CAISESRDYLSQYF.

The chain combines TRBV9 with TRBJ2-5, with TRBD1 identical over 8 bases. Trimming at V came to 3 bases and at J to 5 bases, leaving 12 bases not matched to a gene. The CDR3 sequence is 16 residues long. Germline lookup yields CDR1 SGDLS and CDR2 YYNGEE. CDR3 residues: CASSDDKDRVHETQYF. The DNA of the CDR3 is TGTGCCAGCAGCGACGATAAGGACAGGGTCCACGAGACCCAGTACTTC.

The V call is TRBV27, the J call TRBJ2-1; the D is unclear. V was clipped by 0 bases and J by 6 bases, with 6 bases between them. The CDR3 totals 13 residues. Germline CDR1 MNHEY, CDR2 SMNVEV (reference sequence). CDR3 bases: TGTGCCAGCAGTTTATCCGGAGCCAATGAGCAGTTCTTC. It codes for CASSLSGANEQFF.

This clone was counted between two and nine times. V and J are TRBV11-2 and TRBJ2-7; the D gene is possibly TRBD1 (6 bases). The CDR3 contains 16 residues. Germline V lookup: CDR1 SGHAT, CDR2 FQNNGV. Between the trimmed V and J ends, which lost 4 bases and 3 bases, there was a span of 19 bases. The CDR3 DNA is TGTGCCAGCAGCTCACACCGGGACATGCGTTTCTACGAGCAGTACTTC. Amino acid sequence: CASSSHRDMRFYEQYF. Full variable domain (missing parts from reference TRBV11-2 and TRBJ2-7): EAGVAQSPRYKIIEKRQSVAFWCNPISGHATLYWYQQILGQGPKLLIQFQNNGVVDDSQLPKDRFSAERLKGVDSTLKIQPAKLEDSAVYLCASSSHRDMRFYEQYFGPGTRLTVT.

This chain links TRBV28 with TRBJ1-1, with 7 bases fitting TRBD1. V dropped 5 bases and J dropped 3; count of bases not matched to a gene: 6. The CDR3 has 14 amino acids. CDR1 MDHEN and CDR2 SYDVKM come from the germline V gene. CDR3: CASSTRQGHTEAFF. The DNA for the CDR3 is TGTGCCAGCAGTACTCGACAGGGACACACTGAAGCTTTCTTT.

This clone occurred a few times. The chain uses TRBV7-9 and TRBJ1-1; TRBD1 aligns across 8 bases. Trimming removed 5 bases from V and 0 bases from J; junction bases left unmatched: 5. The CDR3 runs 15 residues. CDR1 SEHNR and CDR2 FQNEAQ come from the germline V gene (reference sequence). CDR3 in amino acids: CASSPQGAMNTEAFF. CDR3 coding DNA: TGTGCCAGCAGCCCCCAGGGGGCGATGAACACTGAAGCTTTCTTT.

This chain uses TRBV5-8 with TRBJ2-4; D possibly corresponds to TRBD2 (6 bases). Per germline, CDR1 SGHTS and CDR2 YDEGEE. Trimming took 1 base from V and 0 from J, leaving 11 bases between them. This CDR3 contains 16 residues. The CDR3 DNA reads as TGTGCCAGCAGCTTGAGGGACTTTATAGCCAAAAACATTCAGTACTTC. Protein sequence: CASSLRDFIAKNIQYF.

The CDR3 DNA sequence: TGTGCCAGCAGCTTAACGGGGAGGGGGGAAGAGACCCAGTACTTC. This codes for CASSLTGRGEETQYF. The V and J genes are TRBV7-3 and TRBJ2-5, with D tentatively TRBD2 (7 bases). The CDR3 sequence is 15 residues long. The V gene's germline CDR1 is SGHTA and CDR2 FQGTGA. V gave up 0 bases and J gave up 3 bases, with 11 bases separating them.

The chain couples TRBV7-6 to TRBJ1-4; D is undetermined. Per the germline V gene, CDR1 is SGHVS and CDR2 is FNYEAQ. CDR3 length equals 14 residues. With 5 bases removed from V and 2 bases from J, the gap between germline ends came to 9 bases. The CDR3 sequence: CASSHADTNEKLFF. CDR3 DNA: TGTGCCAGCAGCCACGCGGATACTAATGAAAAACTGTTTTTT.

This chain joins TRBV7-6 and TRBJ1-1; 8 nucleotides match TRBD1. V shed 5 bases and J 3 bases; nucleotides not matched to a gene: 5. CDR1 is SGHVS and CDR2 is FNYEAQ in the germline V gene. This CDR3 is 14 amino acids long. CDR3 loop: CASSRGQGDTEAFF. CDR3 nucleotides: TGTGCCAGCAGCCGAGGACAGGGAGACACTGAAGCTTTCTTT.

The rearrangement uses TRBV30 and TRBJ2-3, with D possibly matching TRBD1 (5 bases). This CDR3 comprises 13 residues. With 0 bases removed from V and 2 bases from J, the gap between germline ends came to 6 bases. The germline V gene encodes CDR1 GTSNPN and CDR2 SVGIG (reference sequence). CDR3 in amino acids: CAWSVGDTDTQYF. The CDR3 DNA reads TGTGCCTGGAGTGTAGGGGACACAGATACGCAGTATTTT.

For this clone: Other DNA sequences from this sample encode an identical CDR3 as well. The chain carries TRBV5-1 and TRBJ2-5, with 8 bases matching TRBD1. Germline CDR1 and CDR2: SGHRS and YFSETQ. V lost 6 bases, J lost 5 bases, and 3 bases stayed unmatched. CDR3 length equals 12 residues. CDR3 loop: CASTGGPETQYF. The CDR3 DNA sequence: TGCGCCAGCACAGGGGGCCCGGAGACCCAGTACTTC.

The V call is TRBV7-6, the J call TRBJ2-3; no reliable D call. This CDR3 is built from 13 residues. Germline CDR1 SGHVS, CDR2 FNYEAQ. Trimming stripped 5 bases from V and 0 bases from J, with 6 bases between. CDR3 coding DNA: TGTGCCAGCAGCCGGAGCAGCACAGATACGCAGTATTTT. This sequence encodes CASSRSSTDTQYF.

The chain is built from TRBV6-5 and TRBJ1-1, with 8 bases aligning to TRBD1. The CDR3 is 16 residues long. V was pared by 1 base and J by 5 bases, with 9 bases of the junction left unmatched. Germline V CDR1 and CDR2: MNHEY, SVGAGI. CDR3 amino acids: CASSYYKQQGVTEAFF. The DNA of the CDR3 is TGTGCCAGCAGTTACTATAAACAACAGGGGGTTACTGAAGCTTTCTTT.

The V call is TRBV27, the J call TRBJ2-1; 13 bases fit TRBD2. CDR1 and CDR2 from the germline V gene are MNHEY and SMNVEV (reference sequence). V lost 5 bases, J lost 4 bases, and 11 bases stayed unmatched. The CDR3 loop spans 18 amino acids. CDR3 protein: CASSPLLAGGPSYNEQFF. In DNA form, the CDR3 reads TGTGCCAGCAGTCCCCTACTAGCGGGAGGGCCCTCGTACAATGAGCAGTTCTTC.

The genes are TRBV27 and TRBJ2-3, with 8 bases lining up with TRBD2. V lost 3 bases, J lost 1 base, and 6 bases stayed unmatched. The CDR3 extends over 16 amino acids. Per the germline V gene, CDR1 is MNHEY and CDR2 is SMNVEV (reference sequence). This CDR3 is CASSLSGRRGTDTQYF. DNA for the CDR3: TGTGCCAGCAGTTTGAGCGGGAGACGGGGCACAGATACGCAGTATTTT.

The chain couples TRBV7-9 to TRBJ2-2, with D hard to call. Germline CDR1 SEHNR, CDR2 FQNEAQ (reference sequence). Trimming cost V 1 base and J 5 bases, with 8 bases left between them. This CDR3 has 14 residues. This chain's CDR3 is CASSLVQITGELFF. The CDR3 DNA reads as TGTGCCAGCAGCTTAGTACAGATTACCGGGGAGCTGTTTTTT.

V is TRBV6-1 and J is TRBJ2-2; D gene ambiguous. The V end lost 6 bases, the J end lost 3 bases, and 14 bases lay between the germline ends. Germline assignment: CDR1 MNHNS and CDR2 SASEGT. This CDR3 is 15 amino acids long. CDR3 residues: CASRTQLSYTGELFF. The CDR3 DNA sequence: TGTGCCAGCAGGACACAGTTAAGCTACACCGGGGAGCTGTTTTTT.

V and J are TRBV19 and TRBJ1-1; D unclear. Trimming stripped 6 bases from V and 2 bases from J, with 16 bases between. The CDR3 covers 15 residues. The germline V gene has CDR1 LNHDA and CDR2 SQIVND (reference sequence). The CDR3 DNA is TGTGCCAGTAGGCGAATAAGGGAGTTAAACACTGAAGCTTTCTTT. Protein: CASRRIRELNTEAFF. Full variable domain (outside the CDR3, taken from reference TRBV19 and TRBJ1-1): DGGITQSPKYLFRKEGQNVTLSCEQNLNHDAMYWYRQDPGQGLRLIYYSQIVNDFQKGDIAEGYSVSREKKESFPLTVTSAQKNPTAFYLCASRRIRELNTEAFFGQGTRLTVV.

The rearrangement joins TRBV11-2 to TRBJ2-4, with a tentative D call TRBD2 (5 bases). The CDR3 is 15 residues long. The germline V and J ends were trimmed by 5 bases and 3 bases, with 14 bases remaining between them. Germline assignment: CDR1 SGHAT and CDR2 FQNNGV. The CDR3 DNA is TGTGCCAGCAGCCACGACCCACGGGGCAAAAACATTCAGTACTTC. This codes for CASSHDPRGKNIQYF.

This sequence joins TRBV25-1 and TRBJ1-2; TRBD1 matches at 10 bases. CDR1 is MGHDK and CDR2 is SYGVNS in the germline V gene. The CDR3 sequence is 14 residues long. J was trimmed by 4 bases and V by 4 bases; bases with no gene match: 3. As DNA, the CDR3 is TGTGCCAGCAGTGCAGGACAGGGGGTCTATGGCTACACCTTC. Amino acid sequence: CASSAGQGVYGYTF.

The V call is TRBV6-6, the J call TRBJ1-5; unclear D gene. V was cut by 4 bases and J by 3 bases, with 7 bases left in between. Germline V CDR1 and CDR2: MNHNY, SVGAGI (reference sequence). This CDR3 comprises 13 residues. The CDR3 DNA is TGTGCCAGCAGTTTAGACAACAATCAGCCCCAGCATTTT. It specifies CASSLDNNQPQHF.

This chain links TRBV9 with TRBJ2-7, with 9 bases identical to TRBD1. V shed 3 bases, J shed 4 bases, and the junction held 5 bases outside the gene matches. From germline, CDR1 is SGDLS and CDR2 YYNGEE. The CDR3 is 14 amino acids. The CDR3 nucleotides are TGTGCCAGCAGCGCCCGGGACAGGGATTACGAGCAGTACTTC. It is translated as CASSARDRDYEQYF.